Below, one T cell receptor (beta chain) is given with its context. What antigen it recognizes has not been identified. No quality values exist for individual bases; no much larger clone is one base distant. These data are taken from a study of cytomegalovirus exposure and HLA in healthy donors (TCRdb year 2017). General notes on the study: The 670 or so repertoires of the first cohort and the 120 or so validation repertoires were produced on the same platform, according to a later analysis. The study was designed to test whether signatures of past pathogen exposure could be identified by cataloging public T cell receptors. Along with the approximately 620-subject first cohort, a separate validation cohort of some 130 different subjects was used. The study combined high-throughput TCR immunosequencing, statistical association of individual TCRs with disease status, and machine learning to predict cytomegalovirus infection status.

The protocol used for the library was the immunoSEQ multiplex PCR assay. Per the authors' processing: A statistical classification framework was built for diagnosing cytomegalovirus status from the catalog of TCR beta chain sequences. TCRdb took this table from immuneACCESS and kept in-frame rearrangements with V and J called. Such tables lack part of the clones; where checked against another copy, unresolved V genes explain under half of the gap, and the rest is unexplained. The V and J calls and clone size were taken over from that table, and D and trimming were inferred from the DNA. Present in this sample are a few hundred thousand clones, around four fifths of which were seen just once. The ten largest clones add up to around 15% of the sample. V has 5 bases trimmed and J has 3 bases trimmed; junction bases matching no gene number 4. The germline V gene gives CDR1 as SGHVS and CDR2 as FNYEAQ. The CDR3 covers 15 residues, taking in both the cysteine and the phenylalanine. Left in the record is the CDR3 DNA by itself, 45 bases read in frame from the first base.

Donors formed part of the validation cohort, which comprised approximately 130 subjects and was distinct from the first cohort of 550 to 850 subjects. Here is what the overall study found, with its caveats: In both the original and validation cohorts, the classifier was reported to diagnose cytomegalovirus status with high specificity and sensitivity. The study gave a list of some 150 TCR beta chains associated with cytomegalovirus. In a later analysis, TCRs clustered in the first cohort were found to also tend to co-occur in the roughly 110 validation repertoires, with 94% of cluster scores above 0. It was suggested by the authors that the approach could potentially be generalized to other disease states and immunological phenotypes. A later analysis had no HLA typing for the validation cohort, so co-occurrence there was scored across all 120 or so repertoires. While some public TCRs were present in many individuals, most TCR sequences turned up only very rarely across donors. In vitro tests confirmed that three of the cytomegalovirus-associated TCR beta chains recognize cytomegalovirus antigens.

Sequencing was performed on PBMCs. The chain uses TRBV7-6 and TRBJ2-1; TRBD1 fits 10 bases in the junction. This TCR came from a woman aged 25 to 45 in good health and CMV-seropositive. The CDR3: CASSLGQGVYNEQFF. The nucleotides are TGTGCCAGCAGCCTAGGACAGGGGGTCTACAATGAGCAGTTCTTC.